These 24 T cell receptor beta chains share one sample of origin, sequenced in a study of shared clonotypes between healthy human individuals. The assay was immunoSEQ multiplex PCR, and TCRdb's table has in-frame clones only and misses some. Among roughly 1,000,000 clones, around 78% were seen once, and the ten largest hold 0.5% to 0.6%. The sequencing sample was made of memory CD4+ T cells from PBMCs. The subset denotes: CD45RA-negative fraction. The source of these receptors is a man aged 18 to 29 in good health. Some clones in this sample may be carry-over from other donors' samples.

This chain links TRBV27 with TRBJ1-2, with 7 bases that match TRBD1. Trimming cost V 4 bases and J 8 bases; bases outside gene matches: 13. The CDR3 length is 15 residues. In germline, CDR1 is MNHEY, CDR2 SMNVEV (reference sequence). CDR3 nucleotide sequence: TGTGCCAGCAGTTCGACACCGGACAGGAGGTCAGGCTACACCTTC. It encodes CASSSTPDRRSGYTF.

As for this clone: Within the sample, other DNA sequences also encode this same CDR3. The chain employs TRBV5-1 and TRBJ2-5, with D perhaps assigned TRBD1 or TRBD2 (5 bases each). This CDR3 contains 14 residues. The germline V gene has CDR1 SGHRS and CDR2 YFSETQ. The V end lost 2 bases, the J end lost 4 bases, and 12 bases lay between the germline ends. The CDR3 DNA reads TGCGCCAGCAGCTTCTCAGGGAGAGGAGAGACCCAGTACTTC. Its protein is CASSFSGRGETQYF.

The genes are TRBV7-9 and TRBJ2-7; 9 bases are shared with TRBD1. The CDR3 totals 16 residues. The germline V gene encodes CDR1 SEHNR and CDR2 FQNEAQ (reference sequence). V was pared by 7 bases and J by 3 bases, with 13 bases of the junction left unmatched. The CDR3 loop reads CASNDQPGQGLYEQYF. The DNA for the CDR3 is TGTGCCAGCAACGACCAGCCGGGACAGGGTCTCTACGAGCAGTACTTC.

This chain joins TRBV11-2 and TRBJ2-5, with D possibly TRBD2 on 5 matching bases. The germline V and J ends were trimmed by 2 bases and 2 bases, with 18 bases remaining between them. The CDR3 totals 17 residues. Germline-derived CDR1 and CDR2 are SGHAT and FQNNGV. CDR3 sequence: CASSLRAYSVGQETQYF. The CDR3 DNA sequence: TGTGCCAGCAGCTTACGGGCGTATAGCGTAGGGCAAGAGACCCAGTACTTC.

This clone is a singleton in its sample. V is TRBV18 and J is TRBJ2-2; no reliable D call. In germline, CDR1 is KGHSH, CDR2 LQKENI. V lost 3 bases and J lost 4, with 9 bases in between. CDR3 length equals 14 residues. CDR3 loop: CASSPDPRTGELFF. The CDR3 coding sequence is TGTGCCAGCTCACCGGACCCCCGCACCGGGGAGCTGTTTTTT.

This clone was counted a few times. J is TRBJ1-4 and V is TRBV18; D not resolved. The germline gives CDR1 KGHSH, CDR2 LQKENI. This CDR3 is 13 amino acids long. The V end was cut by 6 bases, the J end by 4 bases, with 9 bases between. The CDR3, as DNA: TGTGCCAGCTCTGGGCAGGTTAATGAAAAACTGTTTTTT. It encodes CASSGQVNEKLFF.

The chain combines TRBV7-2 with TRBJ1-5; D uncertain. The CDR3 sequence is 15 residues long. With 2 bases removed from V and 0 bases from J, the gap between germline ends came to 8 bases. Germline lookup yields CDR1 SGHTA and CDR2 FQGNSA. The CDR3 nucleotides are TGTGCCAGCAGCTTAAGGGCCATTAGCAATCAGCCCCAGCATTTT. It codes for CASSLRAISNQPQHF.

The chain couples TRBV6-5 to TRBJ2-3; no definite D call. The CDR3 is 14 amino acids. Trimming shortened V by 0 bases and J by 3 bases, and 7 bases separated the two germline ends. In germline, CDR1 is MNHEY, CDR2 SVGAGI. This CDR3 is CASSYSVPTDTQYF. The CDR3 nucleotides read TGTGCCAGCAGTTACTCCGTCCCTACAGATACGCAGTATTTT.

The chain combines TRBV19 with TRBJ2-5; D is tentatively TRBD1 or TRBD2 (5 bases each). The CDR3 is 16 residues long. Trimming removed 3 bases from V and 4 bases from J, with 18 bases in between. The V gene's germline CDR1 is LNHDA and CDR2 SQIVND (reference sequence). The CDR3: CASSMRTGAPGETQYF. In DNA, the CDR3 is TGTGCCAGTAGTATGCGGACCGGGGCTCCCGGAGAGACCCAGTACTTC.

This clone was picked up one time. The chain is built from TRBV7-3 and TRBJ1-1; D remains unclear. CDR3 length: 14 amino acids. V was cut by 5 bases and J by 1 base, with 11 bases left in between. The V gene's germline CDR1 is SGHTA and CDR2 FQGTGA. CDR3 residues: CASSLFAGNTEAFF. The CDR3 nucleotides read TGTGCCAGCAGCCTATTTGCAGGGAACACTGAAGCTTTCTTT.

V is TRBV7-3 and J is TRBJ2-5; maybe TRBD1 (7 bases). There are 14 residues in the CDR3. V was pared by 5 bases and J by 1 base, with 11 bases between. CDR1 and CDR2 from the germline V gene are SGHTA and FQGTGA. The CDR3 loop reads CASSPGGLQETQYF. CDR3 bases: TGTGCCAGCAGCCCAGGGGGACTCCAAGAGACCCAGTACTTC.

The chain links TRBV2 to TRBJ2-2, with 10 bases identical to TRBD2. This CDR3 region has 13 residues. J lost 5 bases, V lost 6 bases, and 0 bases had no gene match. CDR1 SNHLY and CDR2 FYNNEI come from the germline V gene. CDR3 sequence: CASRGLATGELFF. DNA for the CDR3: TGTGCCAGCAGGGGACTAGCGACCGGGGAGCTGTTTTTT.

The chain combines TRBV7-3 with TRBJ1-1; no reliable D call. V lost 2 bases and J lost 0, with 7 bases in between. Looked up from germline, CDR1 is SGHTA and CDR2 is FQGTGA. The CDR3 consists of 14 residues. CDR3 in amino acids: CASSLEGMNTEAFF. As DNA, the CDR3 is TGTGCCAGCAGCTTAGAGGGAATGAACACTGAAGCTTTCTTT.

The chain uses TRBV10-1 and TRBJ2-5; possibly TRBD1 for D (6 bases). With 9 bases removed from V and 2 bases from J, the gap between germline ends came to 13 bases. The CDR3 has 13 residues. CDR1 and CDR2 from the germline V gene are WNHNN and SYGVQD (reference sequence). The CDR3 is CARGGAVQETQYF. The CDR3 DNA reads as TGCGCCAGAGGGGGAGCAGTGCAAGAGACCCAGTACTTC.

The chain carries TRBV5-1 and TRBJ1-2, with D possibly being TRBD1 (6 bases). The CDR3 is 14 amino acids. Germline V gene lookup returns CDR1 SGHRS and CDR2 YFSETQ. V lost 1 base and J 6 bases, leaving 13 bases between the germline ends. CDR3 DNA sequence: TGCGCCAGCAGCTTGAACAGGGAGGCCAATGGCTACACCTTC. Translation gives CASSLNREANGYTF.

The rearrangement joins TRBV29-1 to TRBJ2-3; D might be TRBD1 (6 bases). Trimming cost V 4 bases and J 13 bases, with 18 bases left between them. Germline V gene lookup returns CDR1 SQVTM and CDR2 ANQGSEA. This CDR3 region has 12 residues. CDR3 DNA: TGCAGCGTTGGGGGACAAATCTCCCCGGAGTATTTT. This encodes CSVGGQISPEYF.

This clone was seen a single time. CDR3 loop: CASSLIVAGDKQFF. The CDR3, as DNA: TGCGCCAGCAGCTTGATAGTAGCGGGGGATAAGCAGTTCTTC. The rearrangement uses TRBV5-1 and TRBJ2-1; 9 bases match TRBD2. Germline CDR1 SGHRS, CDR2 YFSETQ. The V gene end was trimmed by 1 base and the J gene end by 11 bases; junction bases not matched to a gene: 7. The CDR3 has 14 amino acids.

The genes are TRBV5-1 and TRBJ1-4; D possibly corresponds to TRBD1 (5 bases). Trimming cost V 0 bases and J 3 bases, with 9 bases left between them. The CDR3 sequence is 15 residues long. CDR1 SGHRS and CDR2 YFSETQ come from the germline V gene. The CDR3 here is CASSLVGDPNEKLFF. CDR3 in DNA: TGCGCCAGCAGCTTGGTGGGGGACCCTAATGAAAAACTGTTTTTT.

CDR3 residues: CASSSGLAEYEQYF. The CDR3 DNA is TGTGCCAGCAGCTCGGGACTAGCGGAATACGAGCAGTACTTC. The chain employs TRBV5-4 and TRBJ2-7, with 11 bases matching TRBD2. V shed 3 bases, J shed 4 bases, and the junction held 3 bases outside the gene matches. Germline CDR1 reads SGHNT; CDR2 reads YYREEE (reference sequence). The CDR3 contains 14 residues.

This chain uses TRBV5-1 with TRBJ2-2, with D perhaps TRBD2 (6 bases). Germline V gene lookup returns CDR1 SGHRS and CDR2 YFSETQ. The CDR3 spans 15 residues. V was trimmed by 4 bases and J by 6 bases, leaving 16 bases between them. The CDR3 bases are TGCGCCAGCAGCCTTATTAATAGCGGTCCCGGGGAGCTGTTTTTT. It encodes CASSLINSGPGELFF.

The rearrangement uses TRBV5-1 and TRBJ2-3, with 9 bases fitting TRBD1. Trimming took 0 bases from V and 4 from J; bases not matched to a gene: 3. Germline V lookup: CDR1 SGHRS, CDR2 YFSETQ. The CDR3 extends over 15 amino acids. CDR3 bases: TGCGCCAGCAGCTTGGGGGGACAGGGTGCAGATACGCAGTATTTT. The encoded protein is CASSLGGQGADTQYF.

A note on this clone: The identical CDR3 is also encoded by other nucleotide sequences in the sample. The CDR3 region has the DNA TGTGCCAGCAGTGTTGAGGGGGCAGGCTATGGCTACACCTTC. It specifies CASSVEGAGYGYTF. J is TRBJ1-2 and V is TRBV2; 7 nucleotides align to TRBD1. V lost 4 bases to trimming and J lost 4 bases; unmatched junction nucleotides: 6. The germline gives CDR1 SNHLY, CDR2 FYNNEI. The CDR3 runs to 14 residues.

The chain couples TRBV28 to TRBJ1-5; tentatively, D is TRBD1 (5 bases). The length of the CDR3 is 16 residues. Trimming took off 6 bases at V and 2 bases at J, with 17 bases between the two ends. Germline CDR1 reads MDHEN; CDR2 reads SYDVKM. CDR3 region: CASSRRDFSGNQPQHF. CDR3 DNA sequence: TGTGCCAGCAGCAGACGGGACTTCTCTGGCAATCAGCCCCAGCATTTT.

DNA for the CDR3: TGTGCTAGTGGTTGGACCGGCCAGGGGTCGGGCACTGAAGCTTTCTTT. Translation: CASGWTGQGSGTEAFF. This chain links TRBV12-5 with TRBJ1-1; D is perhaps TRBD1 (6 bases). Trimming took 4 bases from V and 4 from J, leaving 19 bases between them. The germline V gene encodes CDR1 LGHNT and CDR2 FRNRAP. This CDR3 has 16 residues.